This TCR beta chain was sequenced in a study of blood T cells in healthy people across ages (dated by TCRdb to the mid-2010s). For context, the study as a whole: In model experiments, roughly one uniquely barcoded TCR beta cDNA molecule per two T cells was captured by template switching. Age-related changes in TCR beta repertoire diversity were measured in the study by deep sequencing normalized with unique cDNA molecular identifiers. Donors were grouped into four age groups: young (average about 15 years), middle-aged (about 38), aged (over 55) and long-lived (around 80). For two donors (one aged 18 to 29 and one aged 80 or older), the study analyzed two additional independent replicas of 1 million unique cDNA reads from the same blood draw.

This clonotype was seen a few times. What antigen it recognizes has not been identified. No quality values exist for individual bases; no much larger clone is one base distant. The full study reports these points: A strong correlation was found between observed TCR beta diversity and the percentage of naive T cells measured by flow cytometry. Compared with the aged group, more naive CD4+ T cells, fewer expanded clones and increased TCR diversity were shown by the long-lived group, suggesting age selection. Conclusive comparison of naive and antigen-experienced compartments was prevented by the profiling of bulk unsorted PBMCs. Because the CMV infection status of the donors was unknown, age-related changes in expanded clonotypes may potentially have been confounded. As age increased, observed TCR beta diversity per million T cells dropped in a roughly linear way, and a significant reduction was already evident by age around 41. Estimates of total diversity from one million sequenced T cells were regarded as lower bounds and underestimates.

Systemically healthy Caucasian individuals from Russia, 39 in total and aged roughly 6 to 90 years, were included as donors. Around 9.9 milliliters of peripheral blood were collected from each donor into EDTA-treated Vacutainer tubes. PBMCs were isolated by Ficoll-Paque density-gradient centrifugation, with at least 6.5 million obtained per sample. Trizol reagent was used to extract total RNA from the PBMCs, yielding at least 5.5 micrograms per sample. For every donor, flow cytometry on a PBMC aliquot measured the percentage of naive CD45RAhigh/CD27high T cells. The CDR3 goes from the cysteine to the phenylalanine over 15 residues. The only DNA kept is the CDR3, 45 bases in frame from the first base. V loses 1 base, J loses 5 bases, and the germline ends lie 14 bases apart. The germline V gene yields MGHRA for CDR1 and YSYEKL for CDR2. The library was built by means of 5' RACE. Sequencing was performed on an Illumina HiSeq 2500. The second PCR ran for about 7 to 11 cycles and used a J-beta primer mix along with a sample-barcoded 5' primer. A template-switch 5' adaptor carrying 12 random nucleotides introduced a unique molecular identifier onto each TCR beta cDNA molecule. At least 2.5 million CDR3-containing paired-end reads were obtained from each sample. First-strand cDNA was synthesized from all RNA with the Mint cDNA synthesis kit, primed by a TRBC-specific oligonucleotide. Following uracil-DNA glycosylase treatment, a first 18-cycle PCR with universal primers M1SS and BC2_uni_R was performed on all cDNA. The original methods were these. For normalization, 1 million high-quality reads, each with a distinct molecular identifier, were randomly selected from each sample. Reads sharing molecular identifiers were discarded rather than binned into consensus sequences. CDR3 identification, clonotype clustering and error correction used MiTCR with a Q25 quality threshold and the strictest error-elimination algorithm. A nonparametric unseen species model using Euler transformation provided a lower-bound estimate of total TCR beta diversity. Through fastp at Q25 and MiXCR, TCRdb rebuilt clones from the public reads, retaining in-frame beta chains. Every distinct CDR3 protein forms one entry, paired with its most common genes and DNA. TCRdb assigned the V and J calls; the authors' analysis was not used. A total of 450,000 to 650,000 distinct CDR3 sequences appear in this sample, about 24% of them only once. Of the sample, 7.5% to 9% falls within the top ten clones.

These data are also associated with another study on T cells of mothers and their children. As the second publication notes: The donors were nine systemically healthy Caucasian individuals, made up of three mothers and their six children. cDNA synthesis consumed the entire amount of extracted RNA, loaded at about 1.5 ug RNA in each 15 ul reaction. In the second PCR, the M1S primer added sample barcodes and 2-4 random nucleotides. More than 9.5 million TCR beta CDR3 reads were obtained from each mother, and 2.5 million to 3 million reads were obtained from each child. In both related and unrelated pairs, thymic selection shapes the output of TCR recombination in a similar way, with inherited differences having only a minor effect. Normalized repertoire overlap was always found to be slightly, but never significantly, higher in related mother-child pairs than in unrelated mother-child pairs. No persistent microchimeric T cell clones were detected, at a sensitivity of around 97 clones per million clonotypes. In the study, deep NGS was used to compare the TCR beta repertoires of mothers and children, and features distinguishing related mother-child pairs from unrelated individuals were sought. On average, the children were about 10 +/- 4 years old, while the mothers were around 40 +/- 4 years old. After adapter ligation was performed with NEBNext reagents, the libraries were sequenced on an Illumina HiSeq 2000 with 100+100 nt paired-end reads. To prevent cross-contamination, the mother and child libraries were prepared one month apart and sequenced in separate runs. Between roughly 500,000 and 2,300,000 distinct TCR beta clonotypes were identified per donor. Naive TCR beta clonotypes were estimated from low-frequency clonotypes matched to each donor's FACS-determined naive share, without sorting.

The source is a boy between 10 and 17 years old in good health. The V and J segments used are TRBV4-1 and TRBJ2-5; the D segment may tentatively be TRBD1 or TRBD2, each giving 5 matched bases. The sequenced sample was blood. CDR3 region: CASSQVQGVGETQYF. The DNA is TGCGCCAGCAGCCAAGTTCAGGGAGTGGGTGAGACCCAGTACTTC.